This TCR beta chain was identified in a study of CD8 T cells in ankylosing spondylitis. TCRdb reprocessed the 5' RACE reads with MiXCR, giving one entry per CDR3 protein. Here the sample spans 250,000 or so distinct CDR3 sequences, more than 20% being singletons. The sample was blood, either unsorted or a sorted T cell fraction (not recorded which). This TCR was recovered from a male donor with ankylosing spondylitis or in good health (not recorded which).

The CDR3 here is CASSLGPLEDEQYF. The CDR3 nucleotides are TGTGCCAGCAGCTTGGGTCCGCTTGAGGACGAGCAGTACTTC. The J gene is TRBJ2-7, the V gene TRBV5-6; D is undetermined. Trimming took 0 bases from V and 5 from J, leaving 12 bases between them. CDR3 length equals 14 residues. Germline V gives CDR1 SGHDT, CDR2 YYEEEE.